This record covers a single T cell receptor beta chain. Antigen: not known. This sample was included in a study of monozygotic twins with cystic fibrosis. Notes on the study in general: Unrelated CF individuals shared fewer identical clonotypes than monozygotic CF twins. In 13 of 16 pairs, V gene usage was closest to the co-twin's. Shared CDR3 numbers were not associated with age, concordance or severity. The repertoire was suggested to be naive-dominated, clonality median approximately 0.0093.

The CDR3 is made up of 13 amino acids. Trimming cost V 4 bases and J 6 bases; bases outside gene matches: 2. Germline V gene lookup returns CDR1 MNHNS and CDR2 SASEGT. This table comes from immunoSEQ multiplex PCR, and its TCRdb copy is limited to in-frame clones, with some not included. The table records about 20,000 clones, under 95% of them present only once. The chain recombines TRBV6-1 with TRBJ1-2, with TRBD1 matching 10 bases. Material: blood. The clonotype comes from a girl aged 2 to 9 with cystic fibrosis. The CDR3 bases are TGTGCCAGCAGTGTGGGGACAGGGGATGGCTACACCTTC. It yields the protein CASSVGTGDGYTF.